A single sample is the source of the 20 T cell receptor beta chains below, sequenced in a study of OX40 agonist ivuxolimab in advanced cancers. Repertoires were generated with immunoSEQ multiplex PCR, while TCRdb's copy carries only in-frame clones and drops some. The profile shows more than 85,000 clones, roughly nine tenths of them singletons. The sample consisted of CD4+ or CD8+ T cells sorted from blood, taken in a trial of the OX40 agonist ivuxolimab. Receptors were obtained from an adult with an advanced solid tumor such as melanoma, head and neck, liver or kidney cancer.

V gene TRBV30 combines with J gene TRBJ1-2; D is possibly TRBD1 (6 bases). The V and J ends lost 8 bases and 8 bases respectively, with 24 bases between them. The length of the CDR3 is 14 residues. Germline CDR1 reads GTSNPN; CDR2 reads SVGIG (reference sequence). The CDR3: CALSRGGQRRGYTF. In nucleotides, the CDR3 is TGTGCCCTTTCACGGGGAGGACAGAGAAGGGGCTACACCTTC.

The CDR3 sequence is CASSSHSEQYF. CDR3 sequence (DNA): TGTGCCAGCAGCTCCCACTCGGAGCAGTACTTC. The chain carries TRBV7-9 and TRBJ2-7; the D is unclear. V lost 4 bases, J lost 7 bases, and 8 bases lay in between. The CDR3 covers 11 residues. Germline CDR1 SEHNR, CDR2 FQNEAQ (reference sequence).

The chain uses TRBV28 and TRBJ1-4, with TRBD1 identical over 9 bases. The CDR3 loop spans 15 amino acids. Per germline, CDR1 MDHEN and CDR2 SYDVKM. Unmatched junction bases numbered 7, after V lost 3 bases and J lost 8 bases. As DNA, the CDR3 is TGTGCCAGCAGTTTCCTGACAGGGGGGAAGGAAAAACTGTTTTTT. Translating it yields CASSFLTGGKEKLFF.

This rearrangement joins TRBV4-3 to TRBJ1-1, with D possibly matching TRBD1 (5 bases). The germline V gene encodes CDR1 LGHNA and CDR2 YSLEER. The CDR3 has 15 amino acids. The V end was cut by 4 bases, the J end by 1 base, with 13 bases between. In nucleotides, the CDR3 is TGCGCCAGCAGCCCCGACAGTGATTGGAACACTGAAGCTTTCTTT. It yields the protein CASSPDSDWNTEAFF.

The chain links TRBV7-2 to TRBJ1-5; D not resolved. V lost 2 bases to trimming and J lost 3 bases, with 8 bases between them. Germline assignment: CDR1 SGHTA and CDR2 FQGNSA. The CDR3 sequence is 14 residues long. Here the CDR3 reads CASSLMGFNQPQHF. DNA of the CDR3: TGTGCCAGCAGCTTAATGGGTTTCAATCAGCCCCAGCATTTT.

The chain carries TRBV20-1 and TRBJ2-7; D gene uncertain. The CDR3 is made up of 11 amino acids. CDR1 and CDR2 from the germline V gene are DFQATT and SNEGSKA (reference sequence). Trimming stripped 3 bases from V and 0 bases from J, with 3 bases between. The CDR3 nucleotides read TGCAGTGCTAGTCCCTCCTACGAGCAGTACTTC. This sequence encodes CSASPSYEQYF.

The chain is built from TRBV18 and TRBJ2-5; D is unresolved. Trimming cost V 4 bases and J 3 bases, with 9 bases left between them. This CDR3 is 13 amino acids long. Germline assignment: CDR1 KGHSH and CDR2 LQKENI. The CDR3 sequence is CASSLTPKETQYF. DNA for the CDR3: TGTGCCAGCTCACTCACCCCCAAAGAGACCCAGTACTTC.

The chain links TRBV5-6 to TRBJ1-2, with 7 positions matching TRBD1. In germline, CDR1 is SGHDT, CDR2 YYEEEE. The V and J ends lost 2 bases and 8 bases, in that order; junction bases with no gene match: 6. The CDR3 runs 13 residues. CDR3 sequence (DNA): TGTGCCAGCAGCTTCGACAGGGAAGGAGGCTACACCTTC. Protein sequence: CASSFDREGGYTF.

This clone showed up just a few times. The V call is TRBV28, the J call TRBJ1-5; D is possibly TRBD1 (5 bases). V lost 8 bases to trimming and J lost 6 bases, with 14 bases between them. Looked up from germline, CDR1 is MDHEN and CDR2 is SYDVKM. The CDR3 contains 13 residues. The chain's CDR3 is CASLRQGGQPQHF. The CDR3 DNA follows: TGTGCCAGCCTGCGTCAGGGCGGTCAGCCCCAGCATTTT.

This chain connects TRBV18 to TRBJ2-7; TRBD1 agrees at 12 bases. CDR1 KGHSH and CDR2 LQKENI come from the germline V gene. The length of the CDR3 is 16 residues. V lost 4 bases to trimming and J lost 5 bases; unmatched junction nucleotides: 9. CDR3 residues: CASSLIAGQGADEQYF. CDR3 coding DNA: TGTGCCAGCTCACTAATAGCGGGACAGGGGGCTGACGAGCAGTACTTC.

This clone has just a few counts. This chain links TRBV11-3 with TRBJ2-5; no clear D gene. The length of the CDR3 is 13 residues. The germline gives CDR1 SGHNT, CDR2 YENEEA. Trimming removed 1 base from V and 3 bases from J, with 6 bases in between. CDR3 amino acids: CASSLGPKETQYF. For the CDR3, the DNA is TGTGCCAGCAGCTTAGGTCCGAAAGAGACCCAGTACTTC. Full variable domain (remainder filled in from reference TRBV11-3 and TRBJ2-5): EAGVVQSPRYKIIEKKQPVAFWCNPISGHNTLYWYLQNLGQGPELLIRYENEEAVDDSQLPKDRFSAERLKGVDSTLKIQPAELGDSAVYLCASSLGPKETQYFGPGTRLLVL.

The chain links TRBV30 to TRBJ2-1; the D gene is possibly TRBD1 (5 bases). The V gene lost 0 bases and the J gene lost 13 bases, with 10 bases spanning the gap. The CDR3 spans 11 residues. Germline CDR1 reads GTSNPN; CDR2 reads SVGIG (reference sequence). The CDR3 protein is CAWSVGASQFF. CDR3 nucleotides: TGTGCCTGGAGTGTAGGGGCAAGTCAGTTCTTC.

The CDR3 spells CASSPMAGKNIQYF. The CDR3 DNA sequence: TGTGCCAGCAGCCCCATGGCAGGAAAAAACATTCAGTACTTC. V gene TRBV6-6 combines with J gene TRBJ2-4; D is unclear. The CDR3 is 14 amino acids. Germline V gene lookup returns CDR1 MNHNY and CDR2 SVGAGI (reference sequence). The V end was cut by 6 bases, the J end by 4 bases, with 13 bases between.

The chain couples TRBV2 to TRBJ2-2; D unresolved. Trimming removed 10 bases at V and 1 base at J, with 4 bases between. The CDR3 is 11 residues long. Germline V lookup: CDR1 SNHLY, CDR2 FYNNEI. The CDR3 is CATGNTGELFF. CDR3 nucleotide sequence: TGTGCCACAGGGAACACCGGGGAGCTGTTTTTT.

This sequence joins TRBV10-3 and TRBJ2-7; tentative D call: TRBD2 (5 bases). Germline V CDR1 and CDR2: ENHRY, SYGVKD. The CDR3 runs 15 residues. Trimming pared 4 bases from V and 0 bases from J, leaving 13 bases between. Written as DNA, the CDR3 is TGTGCCATCAGTGGCATAGCTGAGGGCTCCTACGAGCAGTACTTC. The encoded protein is CAISGIAEGSYEQYF.

The gene calls are TRBV5-5 and TRBJ1-1, with 7 bases fitting TRBD1. Germline V gene sequence: CDR1 SGHKS, CDR2 YYEKEE (reference sequence). Trimming cost V 1 base and J 1 base; bases outside gene matches: 1. The CDR3 runs 14 residues. The CDR3 DNA reads as TGTGCCAGCAGCTTGAGACAGGGGAACACTGAAGCTTTCTTT. Protein sequence: CASSLRQGNTEAFF.

This sequence joins TRBV28 and TRBJ1-1; unclear D gene. This CDR3 region has 14 residues. V shed 5 bases and J shed 8 bases, with 18 bases lying between them. Germline CDR1 and CDR2: MDHEN and SYDVKM. In DNA, the CDR3 is TGTGCCAGCAGTCCCCAACCCAACTACAAAGAAGCTTTCTTT. Its protein product is CASSPQPNYKEAFF.

The rearrangement uses TRBV7-3 and TRBJ2-1; TRBD2 matches 9 bases. The germline V gene has CDR1 SGHTA and CDR2 FQGTGA. CDR3 length: 16 amino acids. The V segment lost 4 bases and the J segment 5 bases; nucleotides outside the gene matches: 9. The CDR3 protein is CASSYGASGMDNEQFF. DNA for the CDR3: TGTGCCAGCAGCTACGGGGCTAGCGGGATGGACAATGAGCAGTTCTTC.

On this clone itself: Other DNA sequences in the same sample also yield this CDR3. The chain carries TRBV5-1 and TRBJ2-3; no clear D. Trimming stripped 0 bases from V and 3 bases from J, with 5 bases between. CDR1 SGHRS and CDR2 YFSETQ come from the germline V gene. The CDR3 has 13 residues. The CDR3 sequence is CASSLEGTDTQYF. CDR3 DNA: TGCGCCAGCAGCTTGGAAGGTACAGATACGCAGTATTTT.

The chain joins TRBV5-1 to TRBJ1-2, with 9 nucleotides matching TRBD1. CDR3 length: 14 residues. The J segment lost 4 bases and the V segment lost 3 bases, leaving 4 bases of the junction unmatched. The germline CDR1 and CDR2 sequences are SGHRS and YFSETQ. CDR3 in DNA: TGCGCCAGCAGCTCGGGACAGGGTTCCTATGGCTACACCTTC. Residues: CASSSGQGSYGYTF.